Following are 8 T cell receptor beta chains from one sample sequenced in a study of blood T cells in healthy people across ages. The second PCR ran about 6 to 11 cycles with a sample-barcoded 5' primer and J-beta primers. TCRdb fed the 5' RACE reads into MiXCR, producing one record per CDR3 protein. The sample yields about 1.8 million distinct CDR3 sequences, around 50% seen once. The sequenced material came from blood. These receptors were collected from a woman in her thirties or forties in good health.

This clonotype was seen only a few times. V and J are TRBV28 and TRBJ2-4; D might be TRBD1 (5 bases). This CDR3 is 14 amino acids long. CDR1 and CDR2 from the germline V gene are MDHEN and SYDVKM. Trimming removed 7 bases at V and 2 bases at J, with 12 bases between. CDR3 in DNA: TGTGCCAGCAACTCAGGGATTCCCAAAAACATTCAGTACTTC. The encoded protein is CASNSGIPKNIQYF.

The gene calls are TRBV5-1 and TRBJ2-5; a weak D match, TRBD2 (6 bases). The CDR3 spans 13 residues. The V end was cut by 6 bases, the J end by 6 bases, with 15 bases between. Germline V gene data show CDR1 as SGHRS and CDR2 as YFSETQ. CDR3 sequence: CASTEGLAKTQYF. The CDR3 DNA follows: TGCGCCAGCACGGAGGGGCTAGCGAAGACCCAGTACTTC.

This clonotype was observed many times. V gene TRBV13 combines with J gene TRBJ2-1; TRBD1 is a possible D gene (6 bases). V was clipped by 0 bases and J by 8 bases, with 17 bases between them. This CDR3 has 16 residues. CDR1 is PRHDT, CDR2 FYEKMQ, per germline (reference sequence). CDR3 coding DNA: TGTGCCAGCAGCTTAGGGCCGGGACACCAAGTCGATGAGCAGTTCTTC. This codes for CASSLGPGHQVDEQFF. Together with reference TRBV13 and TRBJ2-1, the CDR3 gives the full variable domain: AAGVIQSPRHLIKEKRETATLKCYPIPRHDTVYWYQQGPGQDPQFLISFYEKMQSDKGSIPDRFSAQQFSDYHSELNMSSLELGDSALYFCASSLGPGHQVDEQFFGPGTRLTVL.

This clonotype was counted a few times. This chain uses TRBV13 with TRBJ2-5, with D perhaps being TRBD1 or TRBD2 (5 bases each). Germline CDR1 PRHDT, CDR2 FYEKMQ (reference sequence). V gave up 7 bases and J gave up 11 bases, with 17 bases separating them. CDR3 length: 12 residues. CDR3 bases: TGTGCCAGCACCCAACGAGGGGACCAGCAGTACTTC. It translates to CASTQRGDQQYF.

Here the CDR3 DNA reads TGCAGTGCTACCAGAGTGGGCCTGACAATTAGCTATGGCTACACCTTC. This sequence encodes CSATRVGLTISYGYTF. This rearrangement joins TRBV20-1 to TRBJ1-2; D ambiguous. The CDR3 spans 16 residues. CDR1 and CDR2 from the germline V gene are DFQATT and SNEGSKA (reference sequence). Trimming took 4 bases from V and 4 from J, leaving 22 bases between them.

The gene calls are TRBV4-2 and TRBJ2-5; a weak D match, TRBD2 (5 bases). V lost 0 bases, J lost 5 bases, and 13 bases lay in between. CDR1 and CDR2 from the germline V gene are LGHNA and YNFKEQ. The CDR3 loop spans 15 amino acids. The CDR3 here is CASSQEGLASETQYF. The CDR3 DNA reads TGTGCCAGCAGCCAAGAAGGTCTAGCCTCGGAGACCCAGTACTTC.

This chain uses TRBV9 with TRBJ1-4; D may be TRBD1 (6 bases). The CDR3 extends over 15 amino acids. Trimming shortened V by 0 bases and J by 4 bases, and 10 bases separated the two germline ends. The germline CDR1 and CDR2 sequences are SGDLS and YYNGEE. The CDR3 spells CASSVGGRGNEKLFF. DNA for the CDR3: TGTGCCAGCAGCGTAGGGGGCAGGGGTAATGAAAAACTGTTTTTT.

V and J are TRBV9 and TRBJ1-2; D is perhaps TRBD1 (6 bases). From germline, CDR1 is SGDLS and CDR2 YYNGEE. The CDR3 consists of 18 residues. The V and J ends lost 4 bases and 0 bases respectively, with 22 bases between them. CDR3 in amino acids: CASSPTAGTQLSNYGYTF. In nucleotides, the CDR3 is TGTGCCAGCAGCCCTACCGCGGGGACACAACTTTCTAACTATGGCTACACCTTC.